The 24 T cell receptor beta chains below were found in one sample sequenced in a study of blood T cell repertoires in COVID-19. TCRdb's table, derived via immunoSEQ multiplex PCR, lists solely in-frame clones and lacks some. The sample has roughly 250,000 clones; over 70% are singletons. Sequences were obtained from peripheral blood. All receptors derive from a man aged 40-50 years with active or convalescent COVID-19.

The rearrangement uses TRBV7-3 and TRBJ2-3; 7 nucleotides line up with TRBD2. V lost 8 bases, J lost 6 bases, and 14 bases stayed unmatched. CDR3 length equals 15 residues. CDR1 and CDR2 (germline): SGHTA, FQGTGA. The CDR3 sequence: CASAQGLVGSDTQYF. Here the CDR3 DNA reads TGTGCCAGCGCCCAAGGACTAGTAGGATCGGATACGCAGTATTTT.

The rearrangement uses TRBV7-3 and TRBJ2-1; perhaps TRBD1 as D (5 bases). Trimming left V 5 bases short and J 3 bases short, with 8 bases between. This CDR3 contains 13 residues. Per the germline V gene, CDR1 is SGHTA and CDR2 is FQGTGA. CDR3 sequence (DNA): TGTGCCAGCAGCGTCGACAGCTACAATGAGCAGTTCTTC. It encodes CASSVDSYNEQFF.

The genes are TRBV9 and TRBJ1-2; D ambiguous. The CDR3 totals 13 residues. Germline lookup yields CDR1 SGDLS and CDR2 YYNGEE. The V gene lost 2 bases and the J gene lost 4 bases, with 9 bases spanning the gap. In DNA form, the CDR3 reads TGTGCCAGCAGCGTTTCGGGTTCCTATGGCTACACCTTC. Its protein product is CASSVSGSYGYTF.

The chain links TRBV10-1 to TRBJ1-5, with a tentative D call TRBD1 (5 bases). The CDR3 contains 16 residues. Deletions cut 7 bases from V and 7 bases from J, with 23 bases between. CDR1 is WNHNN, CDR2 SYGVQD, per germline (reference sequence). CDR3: CASTYTRWDGGQPQHF. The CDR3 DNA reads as TGCGCCAGCACCTACACGAGGTGGGACGGGGGGCAGCCCCAGCATTTT.

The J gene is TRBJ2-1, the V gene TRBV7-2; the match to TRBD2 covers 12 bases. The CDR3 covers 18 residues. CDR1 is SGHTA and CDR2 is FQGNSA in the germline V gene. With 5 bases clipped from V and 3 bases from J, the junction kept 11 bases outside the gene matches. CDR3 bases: TGTGCCAGCAGCACCCGGACTAGCGGGGCCCCCCGCTACAATGAGCAGTTCTTC. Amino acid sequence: CASSTRTSGAPRYNEQFF.

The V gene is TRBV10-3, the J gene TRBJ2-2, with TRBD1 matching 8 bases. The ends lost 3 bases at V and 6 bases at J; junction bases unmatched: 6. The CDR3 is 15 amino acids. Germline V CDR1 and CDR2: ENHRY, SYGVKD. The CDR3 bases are TGTGCCATCAGTGAAGACAGGGGCGGGTCCGGGGAGCTGTTTTTT. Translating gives CAISEDRGGSGELFF.

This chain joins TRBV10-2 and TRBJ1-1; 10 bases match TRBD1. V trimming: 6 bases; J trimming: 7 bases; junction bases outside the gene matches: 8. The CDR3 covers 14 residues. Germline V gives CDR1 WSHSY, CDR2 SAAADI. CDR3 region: CASSVRQGALEAFF. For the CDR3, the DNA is TGCGCCAGCAGCGTGAGACAGGGGGCCCTTGAAGCTTTCTTT.

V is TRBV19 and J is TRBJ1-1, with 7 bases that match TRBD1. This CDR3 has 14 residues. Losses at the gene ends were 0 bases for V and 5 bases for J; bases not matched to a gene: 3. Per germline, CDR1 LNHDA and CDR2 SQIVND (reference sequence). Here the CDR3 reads CASSIDRRGTEAFF. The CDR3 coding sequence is TGTGCCAGTAGTATAGATCGCAGGGGGACTGAAGCTTTCTTT.

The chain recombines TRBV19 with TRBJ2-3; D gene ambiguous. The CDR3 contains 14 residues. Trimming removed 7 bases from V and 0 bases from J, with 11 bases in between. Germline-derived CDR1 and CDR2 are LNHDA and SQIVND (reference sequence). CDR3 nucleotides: TGTGCCAGTAAAGAGTCCTATAGCACAGATACGCAGTATTTT. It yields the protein CASKESYSTDTQYF.

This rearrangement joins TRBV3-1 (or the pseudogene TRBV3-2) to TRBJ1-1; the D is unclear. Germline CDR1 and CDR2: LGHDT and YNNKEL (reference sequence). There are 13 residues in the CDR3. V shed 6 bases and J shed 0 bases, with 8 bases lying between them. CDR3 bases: TGTGCCAGCAGTTCCAGGATGAACACTGAAGCTTTCTTT. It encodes CASSSRMNTEAFF.

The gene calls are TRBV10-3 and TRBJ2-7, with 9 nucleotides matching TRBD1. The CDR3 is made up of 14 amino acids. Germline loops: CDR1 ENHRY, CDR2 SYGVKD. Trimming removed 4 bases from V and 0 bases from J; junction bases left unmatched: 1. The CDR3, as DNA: TGTGCCATCAGTGGGACAGGGGACTCCTACGAGCAGTACTTC. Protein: CAISGTGDSYEQYF.

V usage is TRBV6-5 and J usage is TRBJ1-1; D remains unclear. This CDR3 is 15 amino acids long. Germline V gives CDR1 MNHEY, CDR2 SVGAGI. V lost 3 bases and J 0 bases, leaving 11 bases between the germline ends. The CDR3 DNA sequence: TGTGCCAGCAGTTATCGACACCCCATGAACACTGAAGCTTTCTTT. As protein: CASSYRHPMNTEAFF.

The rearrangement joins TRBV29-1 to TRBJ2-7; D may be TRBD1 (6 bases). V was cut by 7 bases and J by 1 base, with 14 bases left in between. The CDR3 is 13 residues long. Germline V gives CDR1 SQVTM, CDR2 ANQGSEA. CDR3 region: CSAKGGLSYEQYF. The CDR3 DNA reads TGCAGCGCAAAAGGGGGTCTGTCCTACGAGCAGTACTTC.

The CDR3 bases are TGTGCCAGCAGCTTTGCTAGCGGGGGTGGGGATACGCAGTATTTT. It is translated as CASSFASGGGDTQYF. This chain connects TRBV7-2 to TRBJ2-3, with 10 bases identical to TRBD2. The CDR3 is 15 residues long. V trimming: 3 bases; J trimming: 6 bases; junction bases outside the gene matches: 6. Germline V gives CDR1 SGHTA, CDR2 FQGNSA.

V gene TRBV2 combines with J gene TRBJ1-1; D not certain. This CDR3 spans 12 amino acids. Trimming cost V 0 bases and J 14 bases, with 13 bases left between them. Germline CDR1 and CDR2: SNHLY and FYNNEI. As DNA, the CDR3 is TGTGCCAGCAGTGAAGCCGTGGGTGGGAGGTTCTTT. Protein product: CASSEAVGGRFF.

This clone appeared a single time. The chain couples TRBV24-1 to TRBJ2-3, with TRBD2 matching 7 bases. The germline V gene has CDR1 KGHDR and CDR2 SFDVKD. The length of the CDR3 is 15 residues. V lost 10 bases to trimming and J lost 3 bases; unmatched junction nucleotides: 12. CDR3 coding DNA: TGTGCCACAGCACCGGGACTATTTTATACAGATACGCAGTATTTT. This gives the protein CATAPGLFYTDTQYF.

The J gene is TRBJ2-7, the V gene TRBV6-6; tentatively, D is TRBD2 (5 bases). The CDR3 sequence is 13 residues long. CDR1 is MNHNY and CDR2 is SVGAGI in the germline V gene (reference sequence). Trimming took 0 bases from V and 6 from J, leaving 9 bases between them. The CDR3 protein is CASSYSGSGEQYF. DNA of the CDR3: TGTGCCAGCAGTTACTCAGGCAGCGGCGAGCAGTACTTC.

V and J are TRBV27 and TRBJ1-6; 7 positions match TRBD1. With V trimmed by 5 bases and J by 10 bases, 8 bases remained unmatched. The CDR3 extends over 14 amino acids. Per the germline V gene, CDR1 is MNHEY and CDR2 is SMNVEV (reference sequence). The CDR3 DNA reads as TGTGCCAGCAGTCCGACAGGGTTTAGGTCACCCCTCCACTTT. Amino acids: CASSPTGFRSPLHF.

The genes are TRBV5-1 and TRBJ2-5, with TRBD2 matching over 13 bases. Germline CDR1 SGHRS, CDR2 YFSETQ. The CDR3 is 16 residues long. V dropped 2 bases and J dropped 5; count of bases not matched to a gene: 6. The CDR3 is CASSFRTSGRGETQYF. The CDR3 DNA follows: TGCGCCAGCAGCTTCCGGACTAGCGGGAGAGGGGAGACCCAGTACTTC.

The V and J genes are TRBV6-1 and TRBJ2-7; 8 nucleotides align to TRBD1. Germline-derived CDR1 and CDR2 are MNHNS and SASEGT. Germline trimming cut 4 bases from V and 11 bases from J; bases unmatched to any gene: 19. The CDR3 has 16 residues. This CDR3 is CASSAWQTGVGTVEYF. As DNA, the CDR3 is TGTGCCAGCAGTGCCTGGCAGACAGGGGTCGGGACGGTTGAGTACTTC.

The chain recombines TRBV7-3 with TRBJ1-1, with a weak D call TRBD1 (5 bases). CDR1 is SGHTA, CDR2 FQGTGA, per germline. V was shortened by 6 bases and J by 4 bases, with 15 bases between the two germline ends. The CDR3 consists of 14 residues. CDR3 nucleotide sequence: TGTGCCAGCAGGTGGTGGGGGGAACCCACTGAAGCTTTCTTT. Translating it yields CASRWWGEPTEAFF.

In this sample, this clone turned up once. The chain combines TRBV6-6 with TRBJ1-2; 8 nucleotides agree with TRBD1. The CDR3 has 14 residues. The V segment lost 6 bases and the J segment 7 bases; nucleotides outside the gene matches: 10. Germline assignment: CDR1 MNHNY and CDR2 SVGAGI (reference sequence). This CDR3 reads CASSNEGRGLGYTF. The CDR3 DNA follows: TGTGCCAGCAGCAACGAGGGCAGGGGGCTTGGCTACACCTTC.

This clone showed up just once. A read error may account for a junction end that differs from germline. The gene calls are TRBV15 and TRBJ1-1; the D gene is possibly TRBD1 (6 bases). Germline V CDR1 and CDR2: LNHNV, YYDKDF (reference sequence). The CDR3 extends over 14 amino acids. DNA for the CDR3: TGTGCCACCAGCAGAGATCAAGGAACGCCAGGGGTGCGATTT. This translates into CATSRDQGTPGVRF.

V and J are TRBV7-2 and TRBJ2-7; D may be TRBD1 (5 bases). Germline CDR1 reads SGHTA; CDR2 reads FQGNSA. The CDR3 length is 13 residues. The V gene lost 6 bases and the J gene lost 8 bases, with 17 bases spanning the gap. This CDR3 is CASRQEISTKQYF. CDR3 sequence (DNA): TGTGCCAGCAGACAGGAGATTAGTACCAAGCAGTACTTC.